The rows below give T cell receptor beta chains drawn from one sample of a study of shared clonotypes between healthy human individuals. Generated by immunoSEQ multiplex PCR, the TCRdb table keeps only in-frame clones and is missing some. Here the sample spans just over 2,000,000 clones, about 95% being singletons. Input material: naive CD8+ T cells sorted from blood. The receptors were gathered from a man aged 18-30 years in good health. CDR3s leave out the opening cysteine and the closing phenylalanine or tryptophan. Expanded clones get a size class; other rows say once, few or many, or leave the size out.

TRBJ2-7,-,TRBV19,ASADYYEQY
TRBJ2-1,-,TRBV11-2,ASSHVGGRAADEQF
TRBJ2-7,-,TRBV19,ASSTDRATQY
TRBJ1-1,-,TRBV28,ASSFRTSTEAF
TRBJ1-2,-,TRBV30,AWDIGGNYGYT
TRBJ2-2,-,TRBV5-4,ASRLNTGELF
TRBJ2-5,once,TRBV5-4,ASSRKQGETETQY
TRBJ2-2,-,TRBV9,ASSASGGGELF
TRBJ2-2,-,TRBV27,ASSFYGPGELF
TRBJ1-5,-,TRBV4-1,ASSQEPWLNSNQPQH
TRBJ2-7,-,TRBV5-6,ASSFQSSYEQY
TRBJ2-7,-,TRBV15,ATSRERDSTYEQY
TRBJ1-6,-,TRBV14,ASSQDTGGSPLH
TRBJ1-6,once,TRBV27,ASSSTPGRRGEVPLH
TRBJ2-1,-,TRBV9,ASSMGHSGNEQF
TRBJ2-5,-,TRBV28,ASSPTGLAVKTQY
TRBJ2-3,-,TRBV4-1,ASSPGLAAYTDTQY
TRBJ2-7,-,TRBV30,AWTGVARNGGTYEQY
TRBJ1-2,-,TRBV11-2,ASSPDSNLLYGYT
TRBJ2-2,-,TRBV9,ASSASRGTSGTGRTGELF
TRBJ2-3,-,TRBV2,ASSDFSDVITDTQY
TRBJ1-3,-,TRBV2,ASSEPEAARPISGNTIY
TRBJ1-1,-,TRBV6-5,ASSFTVNTEAF
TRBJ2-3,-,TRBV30,AWSPKLAGDTDTQY
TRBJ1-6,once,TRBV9,ASSEHGTGNSPLH
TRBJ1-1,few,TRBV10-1,ASSVSAF
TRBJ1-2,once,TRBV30,AWSVKPGQGAANYGYT
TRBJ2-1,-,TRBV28,ASSFRGLSYNEQF
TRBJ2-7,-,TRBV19,ASSIYGGAYEQY
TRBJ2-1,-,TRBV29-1,SVYGTSGSYEQF
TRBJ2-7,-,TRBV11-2,ASSSVDGYYEQY
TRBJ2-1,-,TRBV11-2,ASTPGGIPYNEQF
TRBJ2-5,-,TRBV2,ASSELETQY
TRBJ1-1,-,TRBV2,ASSEVGDDTEAF